This passage covers 20 T cell receptor beta chains from one sample sequenced in a study of cytomegalovirus exposure and HLA in healthy donors. Primers included in the PCR were 60 Vbeta and 13 Jbeta primers. Profiling relied on immunoSEQ multiplex PCR, and the TCRdb table lists in-frame clones only, not all of them. The data show 95,000 to 150,000 clones, around 78% seen once. Sequencing was performed on PBMCs. These receptors were collected from a woman in her 30s in good health and CMV-seropositive.

The rearrangement uses TRBV7-2 and TRBJ2-3, with 7 bases matching TRBD1. With 4 bases clipped from V and 12 bases from J, the junction kept 7 bases outside the gene matches. This CDR3 comprises 12 residues. Germline V gene sequence: CDR1 SGHTA, CDR2 FQGNSA. CDR3 sequence: CASSSRDSYQYF. In nucleotides, the CDR3 is TGTGCCAGCAGCTCCAGGGACAGTTACCAGTATTTT.

This chain links TRBV9 with TRBJ2-5; D is unclear. The V gene lost 0 bases and the J gene lost 5 bases, with 5 bases spanning the gap. The germline gives CDR1 SGDLS, CDR2 YYNGEE. The CDR3 runs to 12 residues. CDR3 sequence (DNA): TGTGCCAGCAGCGTAGATCGGGAGACCCAGTACTTC. Protein: CASSVDRETQYF. The full variable domain, in which reference TRBV9 and TRBJ2-5 provide the parts outside the CDR3, is DSGVTQTPKHLITATGQRVTLRCSPRSGDLSVYWYQQSLDQGLQFLIQYYNGEERAKGNILERFSAQQFPDLHSELNLSSLELGDSALYFCASSVDRETQYFGPGTRLLVL.

The chain is built from TRBV21-1 and TRBJ2-1; TRBD2 is the table's D call, not checked against the DNA. TRBV21-1 corresponds to a pseudogene. The CDR3 has 15 amino acids. DNA for the CDR3: TGTGCCAGCAGCAAAGCCCAGCGGGGGGAAGGTGAGCAGTTCTTC. Residues: CASSKAQRGEGEQFF.

The V gene is TRBV6-5, the J gene TRBJ1-2; the D gene is possibly TRBD1 (6 bases). V was pared by 4 bases and J by 2 bases, with 14 bases between. Germline lookup yields CDR1 MNHEY and CDR2 SVGAGI. This CDR3 comprises 15 residues. The CDR3 loop reads CASSSSTGRNYGYTF. In DNA, the CDR3 is TGTGCCAGCAGTTCCTCGACAGGACGGAACTATGGCTACACCTTC.

The V call is TRBV28, the J call TRBJ1-5, with D possibly matching TRBD1 (6 bases). Deletions cut 3 bases from V and 5 bases from J, with 14 bases between. CDR3 length equals 15 residues. Germline V lookup: CDR1 MDHEN, CDR2 SYDVKM. CDR3 sequence reads: CASSFNIQGHQPQHF. The DNA for the CDR3 is TGTGCCAGCAGTTTTAATATACAGGGTCATCAGCCCCAGCATTTT.

This rearrangement joins TRBV2 to TRBJ2-6, with TRBD1 matching over 12 bases. Germline assignment: CDR1 SNHLY and CDR2 FYNNEI. The CDR3 has 17 amino acids. V trimming: 4 bases; J trimming: 3 bases; junction bases outside the gene matches: 4. This CDR3 reads CASSAGTGGSGANVLTF. CDR3 coding DNA: TGTGCCAGCAGTGCCGGGACAGGGGGCAGTGGGGCCAACGTCCTGACTTTC.

The chain recombines TRBV28 with TRBJ1-2, with D perhaps matching TRBD1 (5 bases). The V end lost 6 bases, the J end lost 4 bases, and 15 bases lay between the germline ends. The CDR3 covers 14 residues. Germline V CDR1 and CDR2: MDHEN, SYDVKM. The CDR3 nucleotides are TGTGCCAGCAGGCCTACAGGCGCCGCCTATGGCTACACCTTC. Translating it yields CASRPTGAAYGYTF.

This sequence joins TRBV30 and TRBJ2-3, with TRBD2 as a possible D gene (5 bases). V lost 1 base and J 11 bases, leaving 13 bases between the germline ends. Germline CDR1 GTSNPN, CDR2 SVGIG (reference sequence). The CDR3 is 12 amino acids. For the CDR3, the DNA is TGTGCCTGGAGTGGAGGGAGCGGATTGCAGTATTTT. This codes for CAWSGGSGLQYF.

The rearrangement uses TRBV6-1 and TRBJ1-5, with D hard to call. Germline V gives CDR1 MNHNS, CDR2 SASEGT. The CDR3 spans 14 residues. V lost 3 bases, J lost 2 bases, and 8 bases lay in between. This CDR3 is CASSDLLGNQPQHF. The CDR3, as DNA: TGTGCCAGCAGTGATTTACTGGGCAATCAGCCCCAGCATTTT.

The CDR3 DNA is TGTGCCAGCAGCTTGTCCGGGAACCCCCTCCAGTACTTC. Encoded protein: CASSLSGNPLQYF. V usage is TRBV5-4 and J usage is TRBJ2-5, with D maybe TRBD2 (5 bases). Looked up from germline, CDR1 is SGHNT and CDR2 is YYREEE (reference sequence). This CDR3 comprises 13 residues. V gave up 1 base and J gave up 10 bases, with 14 bases separating them.

The chain joins TRBV6-1 to TRBJ1-5; D gene uncertain. The CDR3 spans 17 residues. V lost 0 bases, J lost 0 bases, and 12 bases lay in between. Germline V gives CDR1 MNHNS, CDR2 SASEGT. DNA for the CDR3: TGTGCCAGCAGTGAAGCGGTACAGTCCTATAGCAATCAGCCCCAGCATTTT. Its protein product is CASSEAVQSYSNQPQHF.

This clone has only one observation. Germline and junction disagree at one end, which may indicate a read error. The V call is TRBV7-9, the J call TRBJ1-1; D gene unclear. The germline V gene encodes CDR1 SEHNR and CDR2 FQNEAQ (reference sequence). The CDR3 is made up of 12 amino acids. The CDR3, as DNA: TGTTCCAGCAGTCAATCGGGGACTGAAGCTTTCTTT. Its translation is CSSSQSGTEAFF. Complete variable domain (other parts from reference TRBV7-9 and TRBJ1-1): DTGVSQNPRHKITKRGQNVTFRCDPISEHNRLYWYRQTLGQGPEFLTYFQNEAQLEKSRLLSDRFSAERPKGSFSTLEIQRTEQGDSAMYLCSSSQSGTEAFFGQGTRLTVV.

V usage is TRBV6-6 and J usage is TRBJ1-3; D gene uncertain. The V end was cut by 6 bases, the J end by 4 bases, with 4 bases between. The CDR3 is 11 residues long. The germline V gene has CDR1 MNHNY and CDR2 SVGAGI (reference sequence). The CDR3 DNA reads TGTGCCAGCAGCAGGGGAAACACCATATATTTT. This sequence encodes CASSRGNTIYF.

The chain has TRBV11-2 and TRBJ2-1; 7 bases are a match to TRBD2. CDR1 and CDR2 (germline): SGHAT, FQNNGV. J lost 6 bases, V lost 1 base, and 3 bases had no gene match. The CDR3 contains 14 residues. In DNA form, the CDR3 reads TGTGCCAGCAGCTTAGGCGGGGGTGTCAATGAGCAGTTCTTC. It yields the protein CASSLGGGVNEQFF.

This clone was seen only a few times. The J gene is TRBJ1-6, the V gene TRBV6-5; a weak D match, TRBD1 (5 bases). CDR1 MNHEY and CDR2 SVGAGI come from the germline V gene. V was pared by 2 bases and J by 3 bases, with 11 bases between. The length of the CDR3 is 16 residues. The CDR3 loop is CASSYGQGFYNSPLHF. The CDR3 DNA is TGTGCCAGCAGTTACGGGCAGGGTTTCTATAATTCACCCCTCCACTTT.

This clone was counted between two and nine times. The chain employs TRBV4-1 and TRBJ2-7; the D gene is possibly TRBD2 (5 bases). Between the trimmed V and J ends, which lost 1 base and 12 bases, there was a span of 16 bases. The CDR3 has 13 amino acids. Germline V CDR1 and CDR2: MGHRA, YSYEKL. This CDR3 reads CASSQVGAFQAYF. CDR3 coding DNA: TGCGCCAGCAGCCAAGTGGGAGCGTTCCAGGCGTACTTC.

The chain couples TRBV2 to TRBJ1-1; a weak D match, TRBD1 (6 bases). CDR3 length: 14 amino acids. The germline V gene has CDR1 SNHLY and CDR2 FYNNEI. The V and J ends lost 6 bases and 1 base respectively, with 12 bases between them. CDR3 in DNA: TGTGCCAGCAGACTCAGGGGCCAGAACACTGAAGCTTTCTTT. Translation gives CASRLRGQNTEAFF.

A single count supports this clone. The chain joins TRBV5-1 to TRBJ1-3, with a weak D call TRBD1 (5 bases). Germline lookup yields CDR1 SGHRS and CDR2 YFSETQ. The CDR3 has 15 residues. Trimming stripped 4 bases from V and 0 bases from J, with 11 bases between. CDR3: CASSAVGGSGNTIYF. The CDR3 nucleotides are TGCGCCAGCAGCGCCGTCGGGGGCTCTGGAAACACCATATATTTT.

The chain combines TRBV10-1 with TRBJ1-2; 7 bases map to TRBD1. V lost 7 bases, J lost 8 bases, and 16 bases stayed unmatched. CDR3 size: 15 residues. The germline V gene has CDR1 WNHNN and CDR2 SYGVQD (reference sequence). CDR3 sequence reads: CASIKTGDRASGYTF. The CDR3 DNA reads TGCGCCAGCATTAAAACAGGGGATCGGGCGAGCGGCTACACCTTC.

The chain couples TRBV25-1 to TRBJ1-6, with D perhaps matching TRBD1 (6 bases). The V end was cut by 6 bases, the J end by 5 bases, with 14 bases between. The germline gives CDR1 MGHDK, CDR2 SYGVNS. CDR3 length: 15 amino acids. CDR3 sequence reads: CASSFRGGDNSPLHF. The CDR3 DNA reads as TGTGCCAGCAGCTTCAGGGGTGGCGATAATTCACCCCTCCACTTT.